This passage covers 29 T cell receptor beta chains from one sample sequenced in a study of blood T cells in healthy people across ages. PCR was performed a second time for about 6 to 12 cycles using a sample-barcoded 5' primer and a J-beta primer mix. Each CDR3 protein gets one entry after TCRdb re-called the 5' RACE reads with MiXCR. The sample lists about 760,000 distinct CDR3 sequences, roughly 25% occurring once. The same sample was also studied in work on T cells of mothers and their children.

Sequencing was carried out using blood. Receptor source: a boy aged 5-17 years in good health.

This clonotype showed up just a few times. The chain is built from TRBV12-3 or TRBV12-4 and TRBJ1-1, with D perhaps matching TRBD1 (6 bases). The CDR3 runs 14 residues. The V end was cut by 6 bases, the J end by 0 bases, with 11 bases between. DNA for the CDR3: TGTGCCAGCAGCTACGGACAGATGAACACTGAAGCTTTCTTT. It is translated as CASSYGQMNTEAFF.

This clonotype has a handful of counts. The J gene is TRBJ2-6, the V gene TRBV20-1, with 7 bases fitting TRBD1. Per germline, CDR1 DFQATT and CDR2 SNEGSKA (reference sequence). The junction had 14 bases not matched to a gene; V was cut back by 3 bases and J by 0 bases. This CDR3 comprises 19 residues. The CDR3 is CSASGLGQSRDSGANVLTF. In nucleotides, the CDR3 is TGCAGTGCTAGTGGTTTGGGACAGAGTCGAGACTCTGGGGCCAACGTCCTGACTTTC.

This chain links TRBV5-1 with TRBJ2-5; 7 nucleotides agree with TRBD1. Looked up from germline, CDR1 is SGHRS and CDR2 is YFSETQ. The CDR3 consists of 16 residues. The ends lost 4 bases at V and 4 bases at J; junction bases unmatched: 13. CDR3 coding DNA: TGCGCCAGCAGCAACAAACAGGGGATAACGGGAGAGACCCAGTACTTC. It translates to CASSNKQGITGETQYF.

The table lists this clonotype with a count of one. This chain links TRBV7-9 with TRBJ2-1; 8 bases are shared with TRBD2. The V and J ends lost 2 bases and 8 bases, in that order; junction bases with no gene match: 8. Germline CDR1 is SEHNR and CDR2 is FQNEAQ (reference sequence). This CDR3 region has 15 residues. The CDR3 loop is CASSLMSSGHDEQFF. The DNA for the CDR3 is TGTGCCAGCAGCTTAATGTCTAGCGGGCATGATGAGCAGTTCTTC.

The chain employs TRBV28 and TRBJ2-2; the D gene is possibly TRBD2 (6 bases). The CDR3 is made up of 16 amino acids. The V and J ends lost 2 bases and 3 bases respectively, with 13 bases between them. CDR1 is MDHEN, CDR2 SYDVKM, per germline. DNA for the CDR3: TGTGCCAGCAGTTTAGGGCAGGGAGGCGACACCGGGGAGCTGTTTTTT. Translated, it gives CASSLGQGGDTGELFF.

This clonotype has a handful of counts. J is TRBJ2-7 and V is TRBV5-1; D may be TRBD2 (6 bases). The CDR3 is made up of 14 amino acids. V was clipped by 4 bases and J by 2 bases, with 13 bases between them. Germline V gene data show CDR1 as SGHRS and CDR2 as YFSETQ. This CDR3 reads CASSLGLTAYEQYF. The CDR3 DNA reads as TGCGCCAGCAGCCTAGGACTAACTGCCTACGAGCAGTACTTC.

The chain employs TRBV12-3 or TRBV12-4 and TRBJ2-1; the match to TRBD2 covers 12 bases. V was clipped by 6 bases and J by 0 bases; unmatched bases: 9. The CDR3 has 18 amino acids. The CDR3 coding sequence is TGTGCCAGCAGAACCGGGACTAGCGGGTGGAGCTCCTACAATGAGCAGTTCTTC. It encodes CASRTGTSGWSSYNEQFF.

The chain has TRBV6-6 and TRBJ2-7; 8 nucleotides agree with TRBD1. J gave up 1 base and V 5 bases, and 10 bases lay outside the gene matches. There are 16 residues in the CDR3. In germline, CDR1 is MNHNY, CDR2 SVGAGI (reference sequence). CDR3: CASSPSPRGLSYEQYF. The CDR3 DNA reads TGTGCCAGCAGTCCCTCACCCAGGGGGCTATCCTACGAGCAGTACTTC.

The rearrangement uses TRBV10-1 and TRBJ1-1, with TRBD1 as a possible D gene (5 bases). V lost 6 bases to trimming and J lost 3 bases, with 14 bases between them. The CDR3 runs 14 residues. Germline CDR1 reads WNHNN; CDR2 reads SYGVQD (reference sequence). This chain's CDR3 is CASRDHRGDTEAFF. CDR3 nucleotides: TGCGCCAGCAGGGACCACCGGGGGGACACTGAAGCTTTCTTT.

This clonotype was detected a few times. The rearrangement links TRBV7-8 to TRBJ2-2; either TRBD1 or TRBD2 may fit D (5 bases each). V dropped 6 bases and J dropped 4 bases, with 18 bases sitting between them. Germline CDR1 reads SGHVS; CDR2 reads FQNEAQ. This CDR3 contains 16 residues. As DNA, the CDR3 is TGTGCCAGCAGATCCGGGACCCCTCTCCCCACCGGGGAGCTGTTTTTT. This sequence encodes CASRSGTPLPTGELFF.

The V and J genes are TRBV20-1 and TRBJ1-2; 11 bases agree with TRBD1. The CDR3 loop spans 16 amino acids. The germline V gene encodes CDR1 DFQATT and CDR2 SNEGSKA (reference sequence). V shed 2 bases, J shed 7 bases, and the junction held 12 bases outside the gene matches. In nucleotides, the CDR3 is TGCAGTGCTAGACCCGCGCCGGGACAGGGGGACCGTGGCTACACCTTC. This translates into CSARPAPGQGDRGYTF.

This clonotype turned up a few times. This chain links TRBV20-1 with TRBJ2-1; 8 nucleotides match TRBD2. The DNA end is a closer match to TRBJ2-7, so the J assignment may be wrong. Germline CDR1 is DFQATT and CDR2 is SNEGSKA (reference sequence). This CDR3 is 12 amino acids long. DNA of the CDR3: TGCAGTGCTGGACTAGCCCAGGGCGAGCAGTACTTC. This gives the protein CSAGLAQGEQYF.

This clonotype was found a few times. The chain carries TRBV4-3 and TRBJ1-4; the D is unclear. The V gene's germline CDR1 is LGHNA and CDR2 YSLEER. Deletions cut 2 bases from V and 4 bases from J, with 8 bases between. This CDR3 has 14 residues. CDR3 nucleotide sequence: TGCGCCAGCAGCCAAATAATGCTTAATGAAAAACTGTTTTTT. Its translation: CASSQIMLNEKLFF.

CDR3 loop: CASSSRGARYNEQFF. The CDR3, as DNA: TGCGCCAGCAGCTCGCGGGGGGCCCGATACAATGAGCAGTTCTTC. The chain employs TRBV5-1 and TRBJ2-1; 8 positions match TRBD2. From germline, CDR1 is SGHRS and CDR2 YFSETQ. CDR3 size: 15 residues. V lost 3 bases, J lost 4 bases, and 6 bases stayed unmatched.

This chain links TRBV4-1 with TRBJ1-2; D is unresolved. V gave up 0 bases and J gave up 5 bases, with 16 bases separating them. In germline, CDR1 is MGHRA, CDR2 YSYEKL. The CDR3 spans 16 residues. CDR3 in amino acids: CASSQERSPHSYGYTF. The CDR3 nucleotides read TGCGCCAGCAGCCAAGAACGGTCCCCCCATTCTTATGGCTACACCTTC.

J is TRBJ1-3 and V is TRBV7-2; 7 bases line up with TRBD1. Germline V CDR1 and CDR2: SGHTA, FQGNSA. Trimming took 1 base from V and 3 from J; bases not matched to a gene: 6. CDR3 length equals 16 residues. CDR3 nucleotides: TGTGCCAGCAGCTTAGTAGTCCGGACAGGTGGAAACACCATATATTTT. This sequence encodes CASSLVVRTGGNTIYF.

V and J are TRBV29-1 and TRBJ2-5; tentatively, D is TRBD1 (5 bases). The J call may be incorrect, as the DNA end agrees better with TRBJ2-1. This CDR3 has 14 amino acids. Per germline, CDR1 SQVTM and CDR2 ANQGSEA. CDR3 nucleotide sequence: TGCAGCGCCATCTCCGACAGACCACTCGATGAGCAGTTCTTC. Translated: CSAISDRPLDEQFF.

This clonotype has just a few counts. This chain connects TRBV7-3 to TRBJ2-3; 8 bases fit TRBD2. This CDR3 contains 16 residues. Looked up from germline, CDR1 is SGHTA and CDR2 is FQGTGA. V trimming: 5 bases; J trimming: 8 bases; junction bases outside the gene matches: 15. Here the CDR3 reads CASSPVVAGLGGTQYF. CDR3 bases: TGTGCCAGCAGCCCAGTGGTAGCGGGGCTAGGGGGTACGCAGTATTTT.

The rearrangement uses TRBV10-3 and TRBJ2-5; D gene uncertain. Germline lookup yields CDR1 ENHRY and CDR2 SYGVKD. The CDR3 spans 13 residues. The V and J ends lost 2 bases and 2 bases respectively, with 6 bases between them. The CDR3 sequence is CAISEVIQETQYF. CDR3 nucleotides: TGTGCCATCAGTGAGGTAATACAAGAGACCCAGTACTTC.

This rearrangement joins TRBV6-1 to TRBJ2-3, with 8 bases lining up with TRBD2. V lost 6 bases, J lost 3 bases, and 8 bases stayed unmatched. The CDR3 totals 15 residues. From germline, CDR1 is MNHNS and CDR2 SASEGT. CDR3 region: CASSQGAGGTDTQYF. CDR3 bases: TGTGCCAGCAGCCAAGGGGCGGGGGGAACAGATACGCAGTATTTT.

This clonotype was observed a few times. This chain joins TRBV5-6 and TRBJ2-7, with TRBD1 identical over 7 bases. The V gene's germline CDR1 is SGHDT and CDR2 YYEEEE. With 4 bases clipped from V and 4 bases from J, the junction kept 5 bases outside the gene matches. The CDR3 extends over 13 amino acids. CDR3 bases: TGTGCCAGCAGCAAGGGACAGAATTACGAGCAGTACTTC. The encoded protein is CASSKGQNYEQYF.

The gene calls are TRBV2 and TRBJ2-5; tentatively, D is TRBD1 or TRBD2 (5 bases each). The germline V gene has CDR1 SNHLY and CDR2 FYNNEI. Trimming took 8 bases from V and 2 from J, leaving 27 bases between them. The CDR3 is 18 residues long. CDR3: CASSRLFPGPLPQETQYF. The CDR3 bases are TGTGCCAGCTCCCGTTTATTTCCGGGACCCCTTCCACAAGAGACCCAGTACTTC.

This rearrangement joins TRBV7-3 to TRBJ2-6; D is unresolved. Germline V lookup: CDR1 SGHTA, CDR2 FQGTGA. CDR3 size: 17 residues. V lost 2 bases, J lost 0 bases, and 11 bases lay in between. The DNA for the CDR3 is TGTGCCAGCAGCTTAGGCAGAACCTACTCTGGGGCCAACGTCCTGACTTTC. This sequence encodes CASSLGRTYSGANVLTF.

The chain employs TRBV28 and TRBJ2-3; 9 bases fit TRBD2. From germline, CDR1 is MDHEN and CDR2 SYDVKM. Losses at the gene ends were 8 bases for V and 4 bases for J; bases not matched to a gene: 13. The CDR3 has 16 amino acids. The CDR3: CASLLSGRAGADTQYF. The CDR3 region has the DNA TGTGCCAGCTTACTTAGCGGGAGAGCGGGCGCAGATACGCAGTATTTT.

A single count supports this clonotype. This rearrangement joins TRBV6-1 to TRBJ2-1, with 9 bases matching TRBD2. The CDR3 consists of 14 residues. V lost 6 bases, J lost 2 bases, and 2 bases stayed unmatched. Germline CDR1 reads MNHNS; CDR2 reads SASEGT. The CDR3 reads CASRGTSPYNEQFF. As DNA, the CDR3 is TGTGCCAGCAGAGGGACTAGCCCCTACAATGAGCAGTTCTTC.

The chain joins TRBV7-2 to TRBJ2-5; the D gene is possibly TRBD2 (6 bases). Trimming removed 4 bases from V and 0 bases from J, with 15 bases in between. Germline lookup yields CDR1 SGHTA and CDR2 FQGNSA. The CDR3 runs to 16 residues. CDR3 sequence (DNA): TGTGCCAGCAGCTCAGACGGGAGAGGGTACCAAGAGACCCAGTACTTC. Its protein is CASSSDGRGYQETQYF. The complete variable domain, with remaining parts taken from reference TRBV7-2 and TRBJ2-5, reads GAGVSQSPSNKVTEKGKDVELRCDPISGHTALYWYRQSLGQGLEFLIYFQGNSAPDKSGLPSDRFSAERTGGSVSTLTIQRTQQEDSAVYLCASSSDGRGYQETQYFGPGTRLLVL.

This chain uses TRBV29-1 with TRBJ2-7; 7 bases are shared with TRBD1. CDR1 is SQVTM, CDR2 ANQGSEA, per germline. With 0 bases clipped from V and 13 bases from J, the junction kept 15 bases outside the gene matches. The CDR3 totals 14 residues. The CDR3 spells CSVEDVTGPLGRYF. DNA of the CDR3: TGCAGCGTTGAAGATGTGACAGGGCCCTTAGGGCGATACTTC.

This clonotype was recorded many times. The chain carries TRBV28 and TRBJ2-5; D is undetermined. V gave up 3 bases and J gave up 4 bases, with 6 bases separating them. The CDR3 runs to 12 residues. Germline assignment: CDR1 MDHEN and CDR2 SYDVKM. CDR3 region: CASSFPSETQYF. CDR3 in DNA: TGTGCCAGCAGTTTCCCCTCAGAGACCCAGTACTTC.

The rearrangement joins TRBV24-1 to TRBJ2-7, with unresolved D. V gave up 4 bases and J gave up 2 bases, with 8 bases separating them. The CDR3 consists of 13 residues. Per the germline V gene, CDR1 is KGHDR and CDR2 is SFDVKD. CDR3 amino acids: CATSEPDTYEQYF. The CDR3 DNA reads TGTGCCACCAGTGAACCTGACACCTACGAGCAGTACTTC.